Listed here is a single TCR beta chain. Its specificity is not known. This entry is derived from a study of shared clonotypes between healthy human individuals. The CDR3 extends over 17 amino acids. Unmatched junction bases numbered 10, after V lost 4 bases and J lost 2 bases. The germline V gene encodes CDR1 SGHRS and CDR2 YFSETQ. Each replicate PCR on the sorted subsets used 200 to 250 ng DNA (about 30,000 T cell genomes). The data were produced by immunoSEQ multiplex PCR, yet TCRdb's version contains in-frame clones alone and is incomplete. This sample carries 2,500,000 or so clones, 92% of them seen once, and the ten largest clones take about 0.41%. Whole-study findings and limits: Estimated richness was generally greater in naive than memory subsets. Across a handful of donors, naive CD4 shared 5% to 6%, naive CD8 more than 3%, memory CD4 roughly 2.2%, memory CD8 over 0.3%.

What was sequenced was naive CD4+ T cells from PBMCs. Stated subset: CD45RA+ positively selected. The chain couples TRBV5-1 to TRBJ2-7, with TRBD2 matching 12 bases. The receptor was derived from a man between 18 and 35 years old in good health. Some clones in this sample may be carry-over from other donors' samples. The CDR3 spells CASSPPGTSGSAYEQYF. CDR3 DNA sequence: TGCGCCAGCAGCCCCCCCGGGACTAGCGGGTCCGCCTACGAGCAGTACTTC.